The clone carrying this T cell receptor (beta chain) was seen a handful of times. Its antigen is undetermined. This entry belongs to a study of T-cell memory formation after mild COVID-19. Study-level results: Clonal second-wave expansions that peaked on day 37 had unconfirmed SARS-CoV-2 specificity. Detection of some responders pre-infection suggested pre-existing cross-reactive memory T cells participated. Clones contracting day 15 to 85 were balanced CD4/CD8; later expanders leaned CD4+.

V shed 5 bases and J shed 0 bases, with 14 bases lying between them. The CDR3 runs 14 residues. Germline loops: CDR1 DFQATT, CDR2 SNEGSKA (reference sequence). A 5'RACE reaction primed in the constant segment made cDNA libraries of TCR alpha and TCR beta, and these carried sample barcodes and UMIs. TCRdb used MiXCR to reprocess the 5' RACE reads, holding one entry per CDR3 protein. This table has fewer than 95,000 distinct CDR3 sequences, approximately 13% appearing once. The receptor was isolated from an adult woman who had mild COVID-19 (a few samples of this study predate the infection). Cell type and time point are not known. The genes are TRBV20-1 and TRBJ2-7, with D tentatively TRBD1 (7 bases). Input material: PBMCs or a T cell subset sorted from them (not recorded which). The CDR3 region has the DNA TGCAGTGCTGGAGGGACAGATAACTCCTACGAGCAGTACTTC. Its translation is CSAGGTDNSYEQYF.